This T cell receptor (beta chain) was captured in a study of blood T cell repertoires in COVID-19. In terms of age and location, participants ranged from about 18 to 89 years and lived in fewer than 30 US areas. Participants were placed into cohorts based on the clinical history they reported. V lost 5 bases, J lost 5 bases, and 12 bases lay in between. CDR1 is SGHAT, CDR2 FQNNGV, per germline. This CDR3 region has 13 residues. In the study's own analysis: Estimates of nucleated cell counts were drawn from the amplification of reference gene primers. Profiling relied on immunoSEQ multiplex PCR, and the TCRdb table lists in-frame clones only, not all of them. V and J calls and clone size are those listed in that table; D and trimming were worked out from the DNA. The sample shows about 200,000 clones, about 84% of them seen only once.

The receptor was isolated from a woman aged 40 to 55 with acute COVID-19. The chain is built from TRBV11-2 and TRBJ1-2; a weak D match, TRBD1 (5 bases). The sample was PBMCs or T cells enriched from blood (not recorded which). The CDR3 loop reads CASSLTDSYGYTF. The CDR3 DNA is TGTGCCAGCAGCCTGACAGATTCATATGGCTACACCTTC.